This record looks at one TCR beta chain sequence and its context. Its antigen is currently unknown. This entry comes from a study of T cell responses to AZD1222 COVID-19 vaccine. Study-wide results and limits: Possibly, clonal diversity was underestimated; donors were largely white British and included more females.

Libraries were prepared by immunoSEQ multiplex PCR; TCRdb keeps only in-frame clonotypes and omits some of them. This table holds 130,000 to 150,000 clones, approximately 90% found once. This CDR3 has 15 residues. Germline lookup yields CDR1 SGDLS and CDR2 YYNGEE. V dropped 0 bases and J dropped 1 base, with 8 bases sitting between them. The sequencing used peripheral blood, collected on day 0 of MenACWY control vaccination. The J gene is TRBJ2-1, the V gene TRBV9; TRBD2 might be the D (5 bases). This TCR was sampled from an adult in good health. CDR3 protein: CASSVATNSYNEQFF. Written as DNA, the CDR3 is TGTGCCAGCAGCGTAGCGACTAATTCCTACAATGAGCAGTTCTTC.